The clone carrying this T cell receptor beta chain was counted a few times. Its antigen remains unidentified. Trimming shortened V by 1 base and J by 3 bases, and 11 bases separated the two germline ends. In germline, CDR1 is SGHTA, CDR2 FQGNSA. CDR3 length equals 15 residues. The sample is drawn from a study of blood T cells in healthy people across ages. Study findings and constraints: Estimates of total diversity, which came from one million sequenced T cells, were considered to be underestimates.

Isolation recovered at least 7 million PBMCs from every sample. Combining a sample-barcoded 5' primer with a J-beta primer mix, a second PCR ran for about 7 to 11 cycles. Each CDR3 protein gets one entry after TCRdb re-called the 5' RACE reads with MiXCR. Of about a million distinct CDR3 sequences detected, 35% to 40% appear once; the ten largest clones hold less than 15%. V gene TRBV7-2 combines with J gene TRBJ2-3; D might be TRBD1 (6 bases). The clonotype was recovered from a man younger than 30 in good health. The sample taken for sequencing was blood. The CDR3 sequence is CASSLDPGVTDTQYF. The CDR3 nucleotides read TGTGCCAGCAGCTTAGACCCAGGGGTAACAGATACGCAGTATTTT.